This T cell receptor beta chain was retrieved from a study of cytomegalovirus exposure and HLA in healthy donors. Study findings and constraints: The authors later found most CMV-associated TCR beta chains appeared HLA-restricted.

The PCR employed 60 Vbeta primers together with 13 Jbeta primers. The method was immunoSEQ multiplex PCR; TCRdb's version includes in-frame clones alone and lacks a portion of them. The sample lists about 220,000 clones, about 74% seen once, with about 1.9% in the top ten. Healthy bone marrow donors made up the cohort. Germline values: CDR1 SGHTS, CDR2 YDEGEE. This CDR3 has 11 residues. V shed 2 bases and J shed 7 bases, with 6 bases lying between them. In regard to this clone: What it binds is not known.

The rearrangement links TRBV5-8 to TRBJ1-1; no reliable D call. The TCR originated in a woman in her twenties or thirties in good health and CMV-seronegative. The sequenced sample was PBMCs. CDR3 sequence reads: CASSFQFEAFF. The DNA for the CDR3 is TGTGCCAGCAGCTTCCAGTTTGAAGCTTTCTTT.